Listed here are 2 T cell receptor beta chains from one sample, sequenced in a study of STAT5B mutations in CD4+ large granular lymphocyte leukemia. The assay was immunoSEQ multiplex PCR, and TCRdb's table has in-frame clones only and misses some. The sample carries approximately 32,000 clones, approximately 69% recorded once. The material sequenced was CD4+ T cells from blood buffy coats. The receptors originated from a human donor in good health.

V is TRBV5-3 and J is TRBJ1-1, with D hard to call. TRBV5-3 is given ORF status, its function remaining uncertain. Trimming stripped 1 base from V and 6 bases from J, with 10 bases between. This CDR3 is built from 13 residues. The CDR3 is CARSLYRYAEAFF. The CDR3 DNA sequence: TGTGCCAGAAGCTTGTACCGTTACGCTGAAGCTTTCTTT.

The chain combines TRBV10-1 with TRBJ2-7; 9 bases match TRBD1. Trimming at V came to 5 bases and at J to 7 bases, leaving 18 bases not matched to a gene. CDR3 size: 17 residues. Germline V gene data show CDR1 as WNHNN and CDR2 as SYGVQD (reference sequence). The CDR3: CASSPFPYRDRAWEQYF. For the CDR3, the DNA is TGCGCCAGCAGTCCTTTCCCCTACCGGGACAGGGCATGGGAGCAGTACTTC.